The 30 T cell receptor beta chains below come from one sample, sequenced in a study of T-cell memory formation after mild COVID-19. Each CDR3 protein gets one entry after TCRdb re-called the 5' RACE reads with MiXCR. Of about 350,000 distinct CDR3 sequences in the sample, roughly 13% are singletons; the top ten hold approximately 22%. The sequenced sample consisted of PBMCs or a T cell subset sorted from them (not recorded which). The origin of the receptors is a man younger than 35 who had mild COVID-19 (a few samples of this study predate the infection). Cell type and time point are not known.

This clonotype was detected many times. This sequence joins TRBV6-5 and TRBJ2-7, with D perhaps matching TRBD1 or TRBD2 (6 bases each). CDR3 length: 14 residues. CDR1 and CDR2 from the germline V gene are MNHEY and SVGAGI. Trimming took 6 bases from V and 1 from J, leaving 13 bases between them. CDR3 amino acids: CASRSGGVSYEQYF. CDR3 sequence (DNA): TGTGCCAGCAGATCCGGGGGCGTTTCCTACGAGCAGTACTTC.

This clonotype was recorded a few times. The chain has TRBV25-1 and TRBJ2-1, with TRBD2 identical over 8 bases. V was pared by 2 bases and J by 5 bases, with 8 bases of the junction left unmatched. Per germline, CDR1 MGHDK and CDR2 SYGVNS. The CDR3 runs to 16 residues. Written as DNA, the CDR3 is TGTGCCAGCAGTGAAGTTTTCGGGACTAGAGACAATGAGCAGTTCTTC. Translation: CASSEVFGTRDNEQFF.

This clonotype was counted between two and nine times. CDR3 sequence: CASSHIAARETQYF. CDR3 in DNA: TGTGCCAGCAGCCATATAGCGGCCAGGGAGACCCAGTACTTC. The gene calls are TRBV7-2 and TRBJ2-5, with a weak D call TRBD2 (6 bases). This CDR3 region has 14 residues. V gave up 5 bases and J gave up 5 bases, with 15 bases separating them. Germline lookup yields CDR1 SGHTA and CDR2 FQGNSA.

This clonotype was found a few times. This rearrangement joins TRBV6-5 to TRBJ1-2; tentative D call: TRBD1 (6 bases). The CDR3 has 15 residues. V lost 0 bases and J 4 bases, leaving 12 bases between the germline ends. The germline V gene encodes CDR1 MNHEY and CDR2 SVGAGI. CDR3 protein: CASSYSPRTAYGYTF. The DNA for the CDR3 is TGTGCCAGCAGTTACTCTCCCAGGACAGCCTATGGCTACACCTTC.

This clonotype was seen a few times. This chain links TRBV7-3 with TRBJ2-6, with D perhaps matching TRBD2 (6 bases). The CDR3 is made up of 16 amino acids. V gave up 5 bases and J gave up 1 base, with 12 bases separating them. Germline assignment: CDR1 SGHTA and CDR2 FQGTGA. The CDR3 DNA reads TGTGCCAGCAGCCGACTAGTCCAATCTGGGGCCAACGTCCTGACTTTC. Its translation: CASSRLVQSGANVLTF.

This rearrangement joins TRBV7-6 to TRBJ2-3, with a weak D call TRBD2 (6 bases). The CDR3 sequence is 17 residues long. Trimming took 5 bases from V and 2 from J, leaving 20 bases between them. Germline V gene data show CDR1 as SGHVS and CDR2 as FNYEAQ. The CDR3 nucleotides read TGTGCCAGCAGCCGAACCCGGGACTGGAAATACACAGATACGCAGTATTTT. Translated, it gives CASSRTRDWKYTDTQYF. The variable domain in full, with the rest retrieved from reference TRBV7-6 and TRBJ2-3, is GAGVSQSPRYKVTKRGQDVALRCDPISGHVSLYWYRQALGQGPEFLTYFNYEAQQDKSGLPNDRFSAERPEGSISTLTIQRTEQRDSAMYRCASSRTRDWKYTDTQYFGPGTRLTVL.

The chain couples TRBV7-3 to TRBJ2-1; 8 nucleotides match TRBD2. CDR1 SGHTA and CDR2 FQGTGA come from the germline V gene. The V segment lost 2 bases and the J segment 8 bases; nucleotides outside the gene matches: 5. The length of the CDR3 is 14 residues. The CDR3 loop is CASSLAGGLDEQFF. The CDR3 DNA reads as TGTGCCAGCAGCTTAGCGGGGGGATTGGATGAGCAGTTCTTC.

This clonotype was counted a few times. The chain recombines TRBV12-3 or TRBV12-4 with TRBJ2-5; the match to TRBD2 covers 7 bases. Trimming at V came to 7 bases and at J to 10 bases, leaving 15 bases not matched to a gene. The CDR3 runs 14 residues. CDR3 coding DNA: TGTGCCAGCAAACCCCACTTGTTATGGGGGGGCCAGTACTTC. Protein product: CASKPHLLWGGQYF.

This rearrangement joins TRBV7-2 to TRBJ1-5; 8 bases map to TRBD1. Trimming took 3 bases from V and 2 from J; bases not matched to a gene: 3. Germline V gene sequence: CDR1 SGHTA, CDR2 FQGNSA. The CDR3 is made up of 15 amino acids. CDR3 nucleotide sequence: TGTGCCAGCAGCTTGGGACAGGTTGGCAATCAGCCCCAGCATTTT. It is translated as CASSLGQVGNQPQHF.

The DNA of the CDR3 is TGTGCCAGCACGCGGGGTTCGAGCGATGAGCAGTTCTTC. This gives the protein CASTRGSSDEQFF. The rearrangement links TRBV7-2 to TRBJ2-1; D is perhaps TRBD2 (6 bases). This CDR3 region has 13 residues. The germline V gene has CDR1 SGHTA and CDR2 FQGNSA. V was shortened by 7 bases and J by 8 bases, with 15 bases between the two germline ends.

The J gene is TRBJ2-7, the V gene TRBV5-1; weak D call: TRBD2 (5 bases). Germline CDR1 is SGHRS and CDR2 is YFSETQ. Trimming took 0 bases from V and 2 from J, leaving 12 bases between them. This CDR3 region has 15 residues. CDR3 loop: CASSLVGSGTYEQYF. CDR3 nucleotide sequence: TGCGCCAGCAGCTTGGTTGGGAGTGGAACCTACGAGCAGTACTTC. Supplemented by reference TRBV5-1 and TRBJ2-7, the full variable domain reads KAGVTQTPRYLIKTRGQQVTLSCSPISGHRSVSWYQQTPGQGLQFLFEYFSETQRNKGNFPGRFSGRQFSNSRSEMNVSTLELGDSALYLCASSLVGSGTYEQYFGPGTRLTVT.

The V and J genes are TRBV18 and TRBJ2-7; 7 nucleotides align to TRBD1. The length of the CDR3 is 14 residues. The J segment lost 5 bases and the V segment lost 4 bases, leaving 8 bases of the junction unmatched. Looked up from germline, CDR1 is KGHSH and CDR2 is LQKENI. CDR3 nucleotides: TGTGCCAGCTCACTCGGGACAGCCCCAAACGAGCAGTACGTC. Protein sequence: CASSLGTAPNEQYV.

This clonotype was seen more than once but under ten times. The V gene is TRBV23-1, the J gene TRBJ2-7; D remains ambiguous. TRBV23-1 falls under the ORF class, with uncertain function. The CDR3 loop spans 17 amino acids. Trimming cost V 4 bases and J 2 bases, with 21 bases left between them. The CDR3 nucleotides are TGCGCCAGCAGTCTGAGACCCGGCAGCTTTATGGCCTACGAGCAGTACGTC. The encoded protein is CASSLRPGSFMAYEQYV.

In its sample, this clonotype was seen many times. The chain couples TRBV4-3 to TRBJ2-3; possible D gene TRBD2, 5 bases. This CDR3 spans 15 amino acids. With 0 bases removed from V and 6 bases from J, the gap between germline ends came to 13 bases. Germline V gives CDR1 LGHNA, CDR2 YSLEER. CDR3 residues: CASSQDERAGDTQYF. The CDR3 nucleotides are TGCGCCAGCAGCCAAGACGAGAGGGCCGGGGATACGCAGTATTTT.

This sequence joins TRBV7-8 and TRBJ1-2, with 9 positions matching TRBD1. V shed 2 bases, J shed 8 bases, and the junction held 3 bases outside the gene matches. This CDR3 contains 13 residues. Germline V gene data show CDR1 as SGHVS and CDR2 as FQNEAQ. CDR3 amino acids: CASSLRQGEGYTF. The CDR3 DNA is TGTGCCAGCAGCTTACGACAGGGGGAGGGCTACACCTTC.

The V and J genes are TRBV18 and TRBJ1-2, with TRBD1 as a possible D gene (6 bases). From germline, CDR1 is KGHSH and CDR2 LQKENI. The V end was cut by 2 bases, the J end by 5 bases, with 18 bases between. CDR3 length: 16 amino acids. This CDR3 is CASSPGRQANGYGYTF. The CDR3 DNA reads TGTGCCAGCTCACCAGGCAGACAGGCTAACGGATATGGCTACACCTTC.

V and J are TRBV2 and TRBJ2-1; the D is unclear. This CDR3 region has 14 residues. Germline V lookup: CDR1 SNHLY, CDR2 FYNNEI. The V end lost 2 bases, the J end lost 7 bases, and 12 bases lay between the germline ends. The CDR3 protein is CASSERAPGNEQFF. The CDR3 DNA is TGTGCCAGCAGTGAAAGGGCCCCTGGAAATGAGCAGTTCTTC.

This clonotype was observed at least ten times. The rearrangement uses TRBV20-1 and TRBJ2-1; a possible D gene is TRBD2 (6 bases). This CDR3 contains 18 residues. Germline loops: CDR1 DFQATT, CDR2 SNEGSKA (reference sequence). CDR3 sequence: CSAGDFYVGGSSYNEQFF. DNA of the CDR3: TGCAGCGCTGGGGATTTTTATGTCGGAGGGAGCTCCTACAATGAGCAGTTCTTC.

The CDR3 loop reads CATPISGANVLTF. CDR3 bases: TGTGCCACCCCCATCTCTGGGGCCAACGTCCTGACTTTC. The genes are TRBV24-1 and TRBJ2-6; D uncertain. V was pared by 9 bases and J by 0 bases, with 5 bases between. Germline CDR1 reads KGHDR; CDR2 reads SFDVKD. The CDR3 runs 13 residues.

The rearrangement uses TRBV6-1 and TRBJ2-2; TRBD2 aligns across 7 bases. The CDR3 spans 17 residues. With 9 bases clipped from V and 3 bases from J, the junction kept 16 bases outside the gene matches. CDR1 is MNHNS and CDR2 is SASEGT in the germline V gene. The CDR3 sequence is CASRLALDWAHTGELFF. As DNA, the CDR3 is TGTGCCAGTCGACTAGCCTTAGATTGGGCCCACACCGGGGAGCTGTTTTTT.

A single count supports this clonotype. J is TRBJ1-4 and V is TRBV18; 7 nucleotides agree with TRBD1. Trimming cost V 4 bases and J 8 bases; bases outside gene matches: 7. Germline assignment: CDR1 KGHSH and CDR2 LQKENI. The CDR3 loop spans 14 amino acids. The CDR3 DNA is TGTGCCAGCTCACGGGACAGCTACGAAGAAAAACTGTTTTTT. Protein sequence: CASSRDSYEEKLFF.

The CDR3 DNA sequence: TGTGCCAGCAGACAGGGGTCGGGCACAGATACGCAGTATTTT. Its translation is CASRQGSGTDTQYF. This chain uses TRBV27 with TRBJ2-3, with 7 bases matching TRBD1. The J segment lost 1 base and the V segment lost 6 bases, leaving 4 bases of the junction unmatched. Germline values: CDR1 MNHEY, CDR2 SMNVEV (reference sequence). The CDR3 sequence is 14 residues long.

DNA for the CDR3: TGTGCCAGCAGCCAAGACAGGCCGGGACAGAGAAATTCACCCCTCCACTTT. Translated: CASSQDRPGQRNSPLHF. V gene TRBV4-2 combines with J gene TRBJ1-6, with 7 bases fitting TRBD1. The CDR3 totals 17 residues. Germline lookup yields CDR1 LGHNA and CDR2 YNFKEQ. The V and J ends lost 0 bases and 7 bases, in that order; junction bases with no gene match: 9.

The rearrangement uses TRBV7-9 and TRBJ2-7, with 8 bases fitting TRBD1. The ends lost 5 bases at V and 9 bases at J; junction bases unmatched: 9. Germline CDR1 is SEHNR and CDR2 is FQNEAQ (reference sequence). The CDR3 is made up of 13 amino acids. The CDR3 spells CASSPRGQGRQYF. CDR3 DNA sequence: TGTGCCAGCAGCCCGCGTGGACAGGGTCGGCAGTACTTC.

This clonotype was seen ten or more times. DNA for the CDR3: TGCGCCAGCAGCTCGGACAGGGCCTACAATGAGCAGTTCTTC. Amino acid sequence: CASSSDRAYNEQFF. The chain recombines TRBV5-1 with TRBJ2-1, with 8 nucleotides matching TRBD1. The trim removed 3 bases at V and 2 bases at J, leaving 1 base unmatched. Per the germline V gene, CDR1 is SGHRS and CDR2 is YFSETQ. The CDR3 is 14 amino acids.

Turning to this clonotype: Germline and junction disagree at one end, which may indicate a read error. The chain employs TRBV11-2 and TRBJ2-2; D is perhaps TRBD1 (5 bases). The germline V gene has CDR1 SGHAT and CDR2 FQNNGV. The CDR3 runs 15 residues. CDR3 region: CASRSAQGNTGELFF. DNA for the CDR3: TGTGCAAGCAGGTCAGCTCAGGGGAACACCGGGGAGCTGTTTTTT.

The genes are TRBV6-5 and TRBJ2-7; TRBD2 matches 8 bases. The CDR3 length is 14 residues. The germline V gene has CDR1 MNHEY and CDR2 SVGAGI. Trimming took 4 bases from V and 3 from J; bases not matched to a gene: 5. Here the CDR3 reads CASSSYSGDYEQYV. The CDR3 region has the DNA TGTGCCAGCAGTTCCTATAGCGGGGACTACGAGCAGTACGTC.

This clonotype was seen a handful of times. The CDR3: CASSPGWGGNEQFF. Written as DNA, the CDR3 is TGTGCCAGCAGTCCCGGGTGGGGGGGGAATGAGCAGTTCTTC. This chain joins TRBV6-5 and TRBJ2-1; 7 nucleotides agree with TRBD2. With V trimmed by 5 bases and J by 7 bases, 8 bases remained unmatched. The CDR3 extends over 14 amino acids. Germline V gene sequence: CDR1 MNHEY, CDR2 SVGAGI.

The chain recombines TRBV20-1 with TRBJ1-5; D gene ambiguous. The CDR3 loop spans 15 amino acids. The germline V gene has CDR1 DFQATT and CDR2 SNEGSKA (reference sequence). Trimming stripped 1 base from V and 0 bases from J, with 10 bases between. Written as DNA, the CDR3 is TGCAGTGCTAGAGGTATCAGCTATAGCAATCAGCCCCAGCATTTT. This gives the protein CSARGISYSNQPQHF.

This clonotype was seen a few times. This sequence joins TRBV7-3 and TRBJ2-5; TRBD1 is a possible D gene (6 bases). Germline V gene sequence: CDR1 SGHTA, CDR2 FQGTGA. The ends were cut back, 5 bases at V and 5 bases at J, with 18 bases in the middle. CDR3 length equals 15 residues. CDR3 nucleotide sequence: TGTGCCAGCAGCCCAGAACAGGGTCGGACGGAGACCCAGTACTTC. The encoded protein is CASSPEQGRTETQYF.